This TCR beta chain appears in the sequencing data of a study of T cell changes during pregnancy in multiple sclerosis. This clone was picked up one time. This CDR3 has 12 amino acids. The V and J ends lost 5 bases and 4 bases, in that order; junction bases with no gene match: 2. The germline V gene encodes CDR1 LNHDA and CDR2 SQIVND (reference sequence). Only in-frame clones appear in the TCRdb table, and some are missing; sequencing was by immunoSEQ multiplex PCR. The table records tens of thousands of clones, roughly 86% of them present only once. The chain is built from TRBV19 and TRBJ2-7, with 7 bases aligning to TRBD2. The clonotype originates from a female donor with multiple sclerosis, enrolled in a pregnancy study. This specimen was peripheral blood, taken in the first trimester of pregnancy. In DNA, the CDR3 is TGTGCCAGTAGTCCTAGCGGTTACGAGCAGTACTTC. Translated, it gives CASSPSGYEQYF.